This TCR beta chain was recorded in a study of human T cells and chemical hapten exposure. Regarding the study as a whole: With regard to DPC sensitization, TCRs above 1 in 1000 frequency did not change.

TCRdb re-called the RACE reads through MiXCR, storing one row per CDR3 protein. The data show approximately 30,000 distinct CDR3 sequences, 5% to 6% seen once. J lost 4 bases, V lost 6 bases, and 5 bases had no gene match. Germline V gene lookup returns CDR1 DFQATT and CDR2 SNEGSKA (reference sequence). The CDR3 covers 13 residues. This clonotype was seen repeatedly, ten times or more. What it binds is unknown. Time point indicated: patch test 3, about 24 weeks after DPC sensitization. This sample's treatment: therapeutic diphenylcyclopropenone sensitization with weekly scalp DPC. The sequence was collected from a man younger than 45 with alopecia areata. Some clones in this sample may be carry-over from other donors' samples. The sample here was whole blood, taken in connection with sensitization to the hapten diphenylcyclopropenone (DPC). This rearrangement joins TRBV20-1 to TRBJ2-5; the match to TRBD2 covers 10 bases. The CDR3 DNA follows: TGCAGTGCCTTCATAGCGGGAGGAGAGACCCAGTACTTC. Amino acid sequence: CSAFIAGGETQYF.